This T cell receptor beta chain was profiled in a study of response to subunit inactivated influenza vaccine. Study results and caveats: Only a handful of new T cells, the authors suggested, are recruited with each seasonal influenza vaccination.

TCRdb reanalysed the RT-PCR reads using MiXCR and keeps one entry per CDR3 protein. This sample yields roughly 790,000 distinct CDR3 sequences, of which about 20% are seen a single time; approximately 10% belongs to the top ten. This clonotype occurred a few times. Its antigen remains unidentified. The source is a man over 45 who received an inactivated influenza vaccine. The sequencing here drew on PBMCs from blood, taken around 5 days after vaccination.

DNA for the CDR3: TGCGCCAGCAAGGGGGATGGGGCCAACGTCCTGACTTTC. This gives the protein CASKGDGANVLTF. The chain is built from TRBV5-1 and TRBJ2-6, with TRBD1 as a possible D gene (6 bases). This CDR3 is built from 13 residues. Trimming took off 6 bases at V and 3 bases at J, with 7 bases between the two ends. Germline V gives CDR1 SGHRS, CDR2 YFSETQ.